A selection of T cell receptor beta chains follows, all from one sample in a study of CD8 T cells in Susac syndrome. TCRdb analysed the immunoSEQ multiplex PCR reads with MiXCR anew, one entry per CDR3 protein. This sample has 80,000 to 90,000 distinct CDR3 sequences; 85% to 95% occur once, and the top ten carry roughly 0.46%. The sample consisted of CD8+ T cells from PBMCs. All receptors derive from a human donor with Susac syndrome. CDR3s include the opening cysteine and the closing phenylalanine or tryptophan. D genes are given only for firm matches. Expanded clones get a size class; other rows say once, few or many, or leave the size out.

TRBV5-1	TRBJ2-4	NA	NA	CASSLSQGTKNIQYF	TGCGCCAGCAGCTTGTCGCAGGGGACCAAAAACATTCAGTACTTC
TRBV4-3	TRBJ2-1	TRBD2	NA	CASSQGMGAGNEQFF	TGCGCCAGCAGCCAAGGGATGGGAGCGGGAAATGAGCAGTTCTTC
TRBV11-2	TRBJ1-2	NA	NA	CASSLAGGGDYTF	TGTGCCAGCAGCTTAGCGGGAGGAGGAGACTACACCTTC
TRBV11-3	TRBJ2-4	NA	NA	CASSPGGLAAKNIQYF	TGTGCCAGCAGTCCCGGCGGGTTGGCGGCCAAAAACATTCAGTACTTC
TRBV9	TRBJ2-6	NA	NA	CASGAWDSGANVLTF	TGTGCCAGTGGCGCGTGGGACTCTGGGGCCAACGTCCTGACTTTC
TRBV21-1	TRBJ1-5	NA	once	CASSWEQGRQPQHF	TGTGCCAGCAGTTGGGAACAGGGCCGTCAGCCCCAGCATTTT
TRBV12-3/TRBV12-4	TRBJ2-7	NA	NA	CASSFTFGADEQYF	NA
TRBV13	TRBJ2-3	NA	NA	CASSPSGKTDTQYF	TGTGCCAGCAGCCCCTCAGGGAAGACAGATACGCAGTATTTT
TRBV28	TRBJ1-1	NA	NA	CASSLGGAWGTEAFF	TGTGCCAGCAGTTTAGGGGGAGCCTGGGGGACTGAAGCTTTCTTT
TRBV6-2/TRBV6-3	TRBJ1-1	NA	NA	CASTPPGLMNTEAFF	TGTGCCAGCACCCCCCCGGGGCTCATGAACACTGAAGCTTTCTTT
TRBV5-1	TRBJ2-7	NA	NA	CASSFDGTYEQYF	TGCGCCAGCAGCTTCGACGGAACCTACGAGCAGTACTTC
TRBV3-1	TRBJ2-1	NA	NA	CASSHYSYNEQFF	TGTGCCAGCAGCCACTACTCGTACAATGAGCAGTTCTTC
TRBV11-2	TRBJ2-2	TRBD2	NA	CASSLAAGAGYHGELFF	TGTGCCAGCAGCTTAGCGGCGGGAGCGGGGTACCACGGGGAGCTGTTTTTT
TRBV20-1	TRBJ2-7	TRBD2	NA	CSVPGTKFDEQYF	TGCAGTGTTCCCGGGACTAAATTCGACGAGCAGTACTTC
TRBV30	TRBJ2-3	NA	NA	CAWDETGDTQYF	TGTGCCTGGGATGAAACCGGGGATACGCAGTATTTT
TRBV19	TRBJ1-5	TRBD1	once	CASSILATGQPQHF	TGTGCCAGTAGTATCCTCGCGACAGGGCAGCCCCAGCATTTT
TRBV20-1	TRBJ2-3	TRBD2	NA	CSALGLPFTDTQYF	TGCAGTGCCCTGGGACTACCATTTACAGATACGCAGTATTTT
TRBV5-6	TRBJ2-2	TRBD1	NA	CASSTGGGELFF	TGTGCCAGCAGTACAGGGGGCGGGGAGCTGTTTTTT
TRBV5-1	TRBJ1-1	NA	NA	CASSLVATGYGMNTEAFF	TGCGCCAGCAGCTTGGTGGCTACAGGGTACGGTATGAACACTGAAGCTTTCTTT
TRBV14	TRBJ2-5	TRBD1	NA	CASSQARGLGETQYF	TGTGCCAGCAGCCAAGCCAGGGGGCTGGGAGAGACCCAGTACTTC
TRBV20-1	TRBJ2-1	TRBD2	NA	CSARLAGFSYNEQFF	TGCAGTGCTAGGCTAGCGGGATTTTCCTACAATGAGCAGTTCTTC
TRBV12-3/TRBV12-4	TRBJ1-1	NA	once	CASSFPPLNTEAFF	TGTGCCAGCAGTTTCCCCCCTTTGAACACTGAAGCTTTCTTT
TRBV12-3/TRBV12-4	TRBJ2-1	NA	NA	CASSLNEQFF	TGTGCCAGCAGTCTGAATGAGCAGTTCTTC
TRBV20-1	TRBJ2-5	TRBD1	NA	CSARDGQGARETQYF	TGCAGTGCTAGAGACGGACAGGGGGCGAGGGAGACCCAGTACTTC
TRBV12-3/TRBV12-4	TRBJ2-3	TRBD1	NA	CASSLVGTGDTDTQYF	TGTGCCAGCAGTTTAGTAGGGACAGGGGACACAGATACGCAGTATTTT
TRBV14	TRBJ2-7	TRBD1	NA	CASSQTGTAGATYF	TGTGCCAGCAGCCAAACCGGGACAGCTGGGGCAACGTACTTC
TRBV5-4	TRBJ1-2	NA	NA	CASSLDAAEGYTF	TGTGCCAGCAGCTTGGATGCGGCAGAAGGCTACACCTTC
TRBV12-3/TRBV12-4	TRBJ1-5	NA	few	CASSFAGSNQPQHF	TGTGCCAGCAGTTTTGCGGGTAGCAATCAGCCCCAGCATTTT
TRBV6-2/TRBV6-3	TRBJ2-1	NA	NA	CASSYGEYNEQFF	TGTGCCAGCAGTTACGGGGAATACAATGAGCAGTTCTTC
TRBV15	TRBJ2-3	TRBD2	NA	CATSRSGTITDTQYF	TGTGCCACCAGCAGGTCCGGGACTATCACAGATACGCAGTATTTT
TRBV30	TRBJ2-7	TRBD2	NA	CAWGVWERGSYEQYF	TGTGCCTGGGGCGTTTGGGAGCGGGGCTCCTACGAGCAGTACTTC
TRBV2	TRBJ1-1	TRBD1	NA	CASSAGGPEAFF	TGTGCCAGCAGCGCAGGGGGACCTGAAGCTTTCTTT
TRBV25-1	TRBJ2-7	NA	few	CASSDYEQYF	TGTGCCAGCAGTGACTACGAGCAGTACTTC
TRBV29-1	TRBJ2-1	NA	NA	CSVEDPATFF	TGCAGCGTTGAAGATCCCGCAACGTTCTTC
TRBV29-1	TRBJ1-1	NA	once	CSVGEISQAFF	TGCAGCGTTGGTGAAATCTCGCAAGCTTTCTTT
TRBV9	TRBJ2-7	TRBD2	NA	CASSVEMGLATEQYF	TGTGCCAGCAGCGTAGAGATGGGACTAGCTACGGAGCAGTACTTC
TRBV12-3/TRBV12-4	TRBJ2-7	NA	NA	CASSQHSSYEQYF	TGTGCCAGCAGCCAGCACAGCTCCTACGAGCAGTACTTC
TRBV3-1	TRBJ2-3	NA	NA	CASSQDGGFSTDTQYF	TGTGCCAGCAGCCAAGATGGAGGGTTTAGCACAGATACGCAGTATTTT
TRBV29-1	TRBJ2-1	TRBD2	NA	CSVILAGVEQFF	TGCAGCGTGATACTAGCGGGAGTTGAGCAGTTCTTC
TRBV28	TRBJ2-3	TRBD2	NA	CASRETSVFTDTQYF	TGTGCCAGCAGAGAGACTAGCGTATTCACAGATACGCAGTATTTT